This T cell receptor (beta chain) derives from a study of T cell repertoires in cytomegalovirus infection (dated by TCRdb to between 2018 and 2020). Regarding the research as a whole: The HLA type of each donor mattered for the analysis, because public TCR beta signatures pointed to carriage of CMV infection along with the matching HLA type. General findings and caveats noted by the study authors: Carriers of CMV infection plus the relevant HLA type were discriminated by the cumulative frequency of public TCR beta family members in the study cohort and in an independent roughly 400-donor cohort. The ex vivo response was dominated by HLA-C-restricted CMV-specific TCR beta clonotypes, and the single most frequent clonotype in two of eight donors was supplied by these HLA-C-restricted clonotypes.

This clonotype has only a few counts. Which antigen it targets is not known. Base qualities are not provided; no much larger clone lies one nucleotide away. The data were produced on an Illumina HiSeq 1500. In TCRdb, the public reads were trimmed at Q25 with fastp and aligned with MiXCR, with productive beta chains retained. Rows with one shared CDR3 protein collapse into an entry with the most common genes and DNA. The sample profile shows 200,000 to 250,000 distinct CDR3 sequences; about 23% of them were found once. 18% of the sample lies in the top ten. V drops 10 bases and J drops 6 bases, leaving 14 bases in between. CDR1 SGHNT and CDR2 YYREEE were looked up in the germline V gene (reference sequence). Including the terminal cysteine and phenylalanine, the CDR3 comprises 11 residues. The sequence is cut down to CDR3 DNA, 33 bases in frame from base 1.

The sample comprised CD8+ T cells from PBMCs. The sequence came from a human donor in good health (CMV status not recorded). Some clones in this sample may be carry-over from other donors' samples. The chain links TRBV5-4 with TRBJ2-7; a tentative D match to TRBD1 spans 6 bases. CDR3 reads: CAYRVGGEQYF. The DNA sequence is TGTGCCTACAGGGTGGGTGGCGAGCAGTACTTC.